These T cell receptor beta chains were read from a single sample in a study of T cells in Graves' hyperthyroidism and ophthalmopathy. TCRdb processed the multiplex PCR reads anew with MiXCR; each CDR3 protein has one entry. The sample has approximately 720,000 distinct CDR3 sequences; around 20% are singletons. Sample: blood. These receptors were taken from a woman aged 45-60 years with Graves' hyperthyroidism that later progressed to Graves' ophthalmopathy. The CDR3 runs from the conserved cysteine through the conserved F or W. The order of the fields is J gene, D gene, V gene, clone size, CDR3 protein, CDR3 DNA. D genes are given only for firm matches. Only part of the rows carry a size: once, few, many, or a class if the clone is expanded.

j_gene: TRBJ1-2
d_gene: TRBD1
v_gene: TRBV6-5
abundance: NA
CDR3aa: CASSSRISLTGGGGYTF
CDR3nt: TGTGCCAGCAGTTCTCGAATATCCCTGACAGGGGGCGGGGGCTACACCTTC

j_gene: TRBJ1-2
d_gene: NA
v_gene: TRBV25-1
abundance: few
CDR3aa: CASSDAGGLAYGYTF
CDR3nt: TGTGCCAGCAGTGACGCTGGGGGTCTGGCCTATGGCTACACCTTC

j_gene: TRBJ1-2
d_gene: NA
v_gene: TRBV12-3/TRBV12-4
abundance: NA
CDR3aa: CASVYTETSNRYGYTF
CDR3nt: TGTGCCAGCGTCTACACGGAAACGTCGAATCGCTATGGCTACACCTTC

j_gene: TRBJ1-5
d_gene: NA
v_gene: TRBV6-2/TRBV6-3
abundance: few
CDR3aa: CASWGVGQPQHF
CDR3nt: TGTGCCAGCTGGGGGGTAGGTCAGCCCCAGCATTTT

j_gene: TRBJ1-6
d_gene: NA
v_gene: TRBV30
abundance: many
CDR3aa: CAWSVTGVRSPLHF
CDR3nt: TGTGCCTGGAGTGTAACGGGAGTACGGTCACCCCTCCACTTT

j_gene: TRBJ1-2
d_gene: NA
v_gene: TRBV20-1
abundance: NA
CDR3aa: CSASWGGGNYGYTF
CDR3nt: TGCAGTGCTAGTTGGGGGGGTGGAAACTATGGCTACACCTTC

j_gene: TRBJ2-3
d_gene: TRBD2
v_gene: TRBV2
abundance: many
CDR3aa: CASSSETSGGYSTDTQYF
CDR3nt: TGTGCCAGCAGTAGCGAGACTAGCGGGGGTTACTCCACAGATACGCAGTATTTT

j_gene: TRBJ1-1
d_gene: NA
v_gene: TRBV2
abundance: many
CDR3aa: CASRVGMNTEAFF
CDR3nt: TGTGCCAGCAGGGTAGGAATGAACACTGAAGCTTTCTTT

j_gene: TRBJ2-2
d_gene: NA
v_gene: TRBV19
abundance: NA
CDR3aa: CASSSTYNTGELFF
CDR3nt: TGTGCCAGTAGTTCGACATATAACACCGGGGAGCTGTTTTTT

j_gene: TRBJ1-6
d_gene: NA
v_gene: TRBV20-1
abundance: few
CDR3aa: CSAPWIFDNSPLHF
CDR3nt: TGCAGTGCCCCCTGGATTTTTGATAATTCACCCCTCCACTTT

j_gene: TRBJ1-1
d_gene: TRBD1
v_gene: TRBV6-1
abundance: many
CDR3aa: CASRGQGSVEAFF
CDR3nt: TGTGCCAGCAGGGGACAGGGCTCGGTTGAAGCTTTCTTT

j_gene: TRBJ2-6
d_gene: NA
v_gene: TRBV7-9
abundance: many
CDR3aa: CASSFTGTGANVLTF
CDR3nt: TGTGCCAGCAGCTTTACAGGGACTGGGGCCAACGTCCTGACTTTC

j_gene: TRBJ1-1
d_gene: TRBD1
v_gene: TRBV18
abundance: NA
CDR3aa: CASSPRTGMHTEAFF
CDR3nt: TGTGCCAGCTCACCCCGGACAGGGATGCACACTGAAGCTTTCTTT

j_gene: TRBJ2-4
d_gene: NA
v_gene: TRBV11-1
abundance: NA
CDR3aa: CASSLSGNIQYF
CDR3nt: TGTGCCAGCAGCTTGTCAGGAAACATTCAGTACTTC

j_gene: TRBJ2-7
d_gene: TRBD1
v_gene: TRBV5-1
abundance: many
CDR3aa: CASSTTGGYAYEQYF
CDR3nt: TGCGCCAGCAGCACCACAGGGGGCTATGCCTACGAGCAGTACTTC

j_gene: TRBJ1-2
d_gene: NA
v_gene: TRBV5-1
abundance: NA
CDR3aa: CASSYQGSKEDGYTF
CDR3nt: TGCGCCAGCAGCTACCAGGGAAGTAAAGAGGATGGCTACACCTTC

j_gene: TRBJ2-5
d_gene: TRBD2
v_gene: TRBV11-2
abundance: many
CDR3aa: CASTWTSGQETQYF
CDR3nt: TGTGCCAGCACCTGGACTAGCGGCCAAGAGACCCAGTACTTC

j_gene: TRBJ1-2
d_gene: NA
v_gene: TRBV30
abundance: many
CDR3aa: CAWRDSRNYGYTF
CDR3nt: TGTGCCTGGAGGGACAGTCGAAACTATGGCTACACCTTC

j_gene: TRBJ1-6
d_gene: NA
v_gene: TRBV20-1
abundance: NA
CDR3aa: CSAAGSSYNSPLHF
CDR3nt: TGCAGTGCGGCAGGGAGCTCCTATAATTCACCCCTCCACTTT

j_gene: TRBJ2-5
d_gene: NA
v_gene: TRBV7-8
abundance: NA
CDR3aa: CASSAQIPGETQYF
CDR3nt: TGTGCCAGCAGCGCGCAGATTCCGGGAGAGACCCAGTACTTC

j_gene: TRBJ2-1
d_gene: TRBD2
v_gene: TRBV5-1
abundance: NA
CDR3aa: CASSFSGGYNKQFF
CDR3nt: TGCGCCAGCAGCTTTAGCGGGGGGTACAATAAGCAGTTCTTC

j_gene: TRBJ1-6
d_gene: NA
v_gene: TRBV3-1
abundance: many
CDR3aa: CASTIPPRQPLHF
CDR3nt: TGTGCCAGCACCATCCCGCCTAGGCAGCCTCTCCACTTT

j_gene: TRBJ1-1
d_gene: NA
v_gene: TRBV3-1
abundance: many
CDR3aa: CASSQADGREAFF
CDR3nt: TGTGCCAGCAGCCAAGCGGACGGGAGGGAAGCTTTCTTT

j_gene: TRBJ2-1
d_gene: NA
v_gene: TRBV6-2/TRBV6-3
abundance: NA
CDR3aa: CASTLERTAYNEQFF
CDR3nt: TGTGCCAGCACCTTAGAGAGGACAGCGTACAATGAGCAGTTCTTC

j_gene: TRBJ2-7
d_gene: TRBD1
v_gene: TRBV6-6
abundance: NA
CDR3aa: CASSYGQGAFYEQYF
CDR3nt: TGTGCCAGCAGTTACGGGCAGGGGGCTTTTTACGAGCAGTACTTC